This T cell receptor beta chain was recorded in a study of blood T cell repertoires in COVID-19. This CDR3 contains 15 residues. V was pared by 4 bases and J by 8 bases, with 10 bases of the junction left unmatched. Germline loops: CDR1 LNHDA, CDR2 SQIVND (reference sequence). Recovery among Cohort 3 donors was established by two negative PCRs, clearance, or symptom resolution. Original handling: Reference gene primer amplification yielded estimated nucleated cell counts. Data came from immunoSEQ multiplex PCR; TCRdb stores just in-frame clones and leaves some out. The V and J calls and clone size come from that table; D and trimming were worked out from the DNA. The sample records roughly 380,000 clones, more than 75% being singletons.

The sequenced material came from PBMCs or T cells enriched from blood (not recorded which). The TCR comes from a man younger than 45 who had recovered from COVID-19. The chain uses TRBV19 and TRBJ1-4; 7 bases map to TRBD1. CDR3 nucleotide sequence: TGTGCCAGTAGTAAACTCGGGACAGATCGGGAAAAACTGTTTTTT. Its translation: CASSKLGTDREKLFF.